These T cell receptor beta chains were read from a single sample in a study of cytomegalovirus exposure and HLA in healthy donors. Using immunoSEQ multiplex PCR, the repertoire was profiled, and TCRdb retains in-frame clones only, with some absent. The table shows under 75,000 clones, with 80% to 90% occurring only once. Input material: PBMCs. The origin of the receptors is a young woman in good health and CMV-seronegative. Each CDR3 is given with its conserved first and last residue. Each record gives: clone size, J gene, V gene, D gene, CDR3 protein, CDR3 DNA. A D gene is named only where the DNA matches it firmly. Rows may omit the clone size; those that give it use once, few, many or a size class.

-,TRBJ1-1,TRBV30,-,CAWSSQGNTEAFF,TGTGCCTGGAGTTCTCAGGGAAACACTGAAGCTTTCTTT
-,TRBJ1-1,TRBV7-3,-,CASSLIGASEAFF,TGTGCCAGCAGCTTAATAGGGGCGTCTGAAGCTTTCTTT
few,TRBJ1-5,TRBV5-5,-,CASSGHDQPQHF,TGTGCCAGCAGCGGCCACGATCAGCCCCAGCATTTT
once,TRBJ2-7,TRBV7-9,TRBD1,CASSLVGQGVPYEQYF,TGTGCCAGCAGCTTAGTTGGACAGGGGGTCCCCTACGAGCAGTACTTC
-,TRBJ2-7,TRBV7-2,-,CASSSTLESYEQYF,TGTGCCAGCAGCTCAACACTAGAAAGCTACGAGCAGTACTTC
-,TRBJ2-7,TRBV28,TRBD1,CASSTTGQVGYEQYF,TGTGCCAGCAGTACCACAGGACAGGTGGGCTACGAGCAGTACTTC
-,TRBJ2-3,TRBV14,-,CASSQAGDTDTQYF,TGTGCCAGCAGCCAAGCGGGGGACACAGATACGCAGTATTTT
-,TRBJ2-7,TRBV28,TRBD2,CASSWTSGIYEQYF,TGTGCCAGCAGCTGGACTAGCGGGATCTACGAGCAGTACTTC
-,TRBJ2-7,TRBV28,TRBD1,CASSLRQGRHSYEQYF,TGTGCCAGCAGTCTTAGACAGGGGCGCCACTCCTACGAGCAGTACTTC
-,TRBJ2-3,TRBV29-1,TRBD2,CSVGLAASTDTQYF,TGCAGCGTTGGACTAGCGGCTAGCACAGATACGCAGTATTTT
-,TRBJ1-2,TRBV6-5,TRBD1,CASSYSYRDRGSYTF,TGTGCCAGCAGTTACTCGTACAGGGACAGGGGGAGTTACACCTTC
-,TRBJ1-5,TRBV27,TRBD1,CASSRSGTAGNQPQHF,TGTGCCAGCAGTCGCTCCGGGACAGCCGGCAATCAGCCCCAGCATTTT
-,TRBJ2-2,TRBV10-1,TRBD1,CASSVAKTGASGNTGELFF,TGCGCCAGCAGTGTTGCCAAAACAGGGGCCTCGGGAAACACCGGGGAGCTGTTTTTT
-,TRBJ2-1,TRBV6-1,-,CASSQGLRDEQFF,TGTGCCAGCAGTCAGGGCCTTAGGGATGAGCAGTTCTTC
once,TRBJ2-5,TRBV30,TRBD2,CAWNGGAGGPQTQYF,TGTGCCTGGAACGGGGGAGCGGGAGGGCCGCAGACCCAGTACTTC
-,TRBJ1-2,TRBV5-1,TRBD1,CASSPTGTGYGYTF,TGCGCCAGCAGCCCTACAGGGACAGGCTATGGCTACACCTTC
-,TRBJ1-2,TRBV30,-,CAWSDWSGYTF,TGTGCCTGGAGTGACTGGTCGGGCTACACCTTC
-,TRBJ2-6,TRBV4-3,TRBD1,CASSQASGGQDSGANVLTF,TGCGCCAGCAGCCAAGCCTCTGGGGGACAGGACTCTGGGGCCAACGTCCTGACTTTC
-,TRBJ2-1,TRBV19,-,CASSRVVEVNEQFF,TGTGCCAGTAGTCGAGTAGTCGAGGTCAATGAGCAGTTCTTC
-,TRBJ2-3,TRBV28,TRBD2,CASSSYSGRDGDTQYF,TGTGCCAGCAGTTCTTATAGCGGGAGAGACGGAGATACGCAGTATTTT
-,TRBJ1-1,TRBV4-2,-,CASSQDPDMNTEAFF,TGTGCCAGCAGCCAAGATCCGGACATGAACACTGAAGCTTTCTTT
-,TRBJ1-1,TRBV5-1,-,CASSSGTTNTEAFF,TGCGCCAGCAGCTCCGGGACAACGAACACTGAAGCTTTCTTT
-,TRBJ2-3,TRBV25-1,-,CASSPPGAAGDTQYF,TGTGCCAGCAGCCCTCCTGGGGCAGCGGGAGATACGCAGTATTTT
-,TRBJ2-6,TRBV5-1,-,CASSLVGQLSGANVLTF,TGCGCCAGCAGCTTGGTAGGACAGCTCTCTGGGGCCAACGTCCTGACTTTC
-,TRBJ2-7,TRBV9,TRBD2,CASSPGTKPYEQYF,TGTGCCAGCAGCCCCGGGACTAAACCCTACGAGCAGTACTTC
once,TRBJ1-2,TRBV9,-,CASSVLGGYGYTF,TGTGCCAGCAGCGTTTTGGGGGGGTATGGCTACACCTTC
-,TRBJ2-1,TRBV28,TRBD2,CASSLWGLAGGSSYNEQFF,TGTGCCAGCAGTTTATGGGGACTAGCGGGAGGCTCCTCCTACAATGAGCAGTTCTTC
-,TRBJ2-6,TRBV19,-,CASSINSGANVLTF,TGTGCCAGTAGTATTAACTCTGGGGCCAACGTCCTGACTTTC
-,TRBJ2-2,TRBV5-1,-,CASTSGGSGELFF,TGCGCCAGCACCTCTGGGGGGTCCGGGGAGCTGTTTTTT
once,TRBJ1-2,TRBV12-2,-,CASRLSGTCNYGYTF,TGTGCAAGTCGCTTATCAGGGACATGCAACTATGGCTACACCTTC
-,TRBJ2-7,TRBV10-3,TRBD1,CAIRAQGATYEQYF,TGTGCCATCAGGGCTCAGGGGGCCACCTACGAGCAGTACTTC
-,TRBJ2-1,TRBV28,TRBD2,CASSLTSGSSYNEQFF,TGTGCCAGCAGCTTAACTAGCGGGAGCTCCTACAATGAGCAGTTCTTC
-,TRBJ1-2,TRBV6-5,-,CASSYSRGLYGYTF,TGTGCCAGCAGTTACTCAAGAGGGCTCTATGGCTACACCTTC
-,TRBJ1-1,TRBV27,-,CASSAGGTPNTEAFF,TGTGCCAGCAGCGCGGGGGGGACCCCGAACACTGAAGCTTTCTTT
-,TRBJ2-1,TRBV29-1,-,CSVLPGRDEQFF,TGCAGCGTCCTCCCCGGTCGGGATGAGCAGTTCTTC
-,TRBJ1-4,TRBV7-2,TRBD1,CASSLIGTGEKLFF,TGTGCCAGCAGCTTAATCGGGACAGGGGAAAAACTGTTTTTT
-,TRBJ1-2,TRBV28,-,CASSPEPGRGYTF,TGTGCCAGCAGCCCGGAACCCGGGAGGGGCTACACCTTC
-,TRBJ2-7,TRBV7-2,TRBD1,CASSSGTGGYEQYF,TGTGCCAGCAGCTCCGGGACAGGGGGCTACGAGCAGTACTTC
-,TRBJ2-7,TRBV6-1,-,CASSEMSSTYEQYF,TGTGCCAGCAGTGAAATGTCTAGTACGTACGAGCAGTACTTC
-,TRBJ2-7,TRBV19,-,CASTSTPGIDEQYF,TGTGCCAGTACCTCGACGCCGGGTATTGACGAGCAGTACTTC
-,TRBJ1-1,TRBV6-5,-,CASSYSPRQHTEAFF,TGTGCCAGCAGTTACTCCCCCCGACAGCACACTGAAGCTTTCTTT
-,TRBJ1-4,TRBV18,TRBD1,CASSPGDSPNEKLFF,TGTGCCAGCTCACCAGGGGACAGTCCTAATGAAAAACTGTTTTTT
-,TRBJ2-7,TRBV19,-,CASSRDTNYEQYF,TGTGCCAGTAGCCGGGACACCAACTACGAGCAGTACTTC
few,TRBJ2-7,TRBV4-3,-,CASSQDLGTRAYEQYF,TGCGCCAGCAGCCAAGATTTGGGGACAAGGGCCTACGAGCAGTACTTC
-,TRBJ2-1,TRBV19,TRBD2,CASSGSGRVNEQFF,TGTGCCAGTAGTGGTAGCGGGAGGGTCAATGAGCAGTTCTTC
few,TRBJ2-3,TRBV2,-,CASSATLASSTDTQYF,TGTGCCAGCAGTGCAACCCTAGCGTCTAGCACAGATACGCAGTATTTT
-,TRBJ1-1,TRBV6-1,-,CASSGIRGESMNTEAFF,TGTGCCAGCAGTGGGATCAGGGGTGAAAGTATGAACACTGAAGCTTTCTTT
-,TRBJ2-6,TRBV7-2,TRBD2,CASSGTSGRSGANVLTF,TGTGCCAGCAGCGGGACTAGCGGGAGGTCTGGGGCCAACGTCCTGACTTTC
-,TRBJ2-3,TRBV11-2,TRBD2,CASSPAGVITDTQYF,TGTGCCAGCAGCCCAGCGGGAGTAATAACAGATACGCAGTATTTT
-,TRBJ1-5,TRBV29-1,TRBD1,CSVAGTGGQPQHF,TGCAGCGTGGCCGGGACAGGGGGTCAGCCCCAGCATTTT
-,TRBJ2-5,TRBV27,TRBD2,CASTSGGLETQYF,TGTGCCAGCACCTCGGGGGGGCTGGAGACCCAGTACTTC
-,TRBJ1-4,TRBV27,TRBD1,CASSPVTGGGKLFF,TGTGCCAGCAGTCCAGTGACAGGGGGGGGAAAACTGTTTTTT
-,TRBJ1-5,TRBV2,TRBD1,CASRWTGGSNQPQHF,TGTGCCAGCAGGTGGACAGGGGGCAGCAATCAGCCCCAGCATTTT
-,TRBJ1-1,TRBV12-5,-,CASGLIAGAEAFF,TGTGCTAGTGGCCTAATCGCAGGGGCTGAAGCTTTCTTT
once,TRBJ2-7,TRBV6-5,TRBD2,CASTKAGGAYEQYF,TGTGCCAGCACCAAAGCGGGAGGGGCCTACGAGCAGTACTTC
-,TRBJ1-1,TRBV19,-,CASTKTGLGAFF,TGTGCCAGTACCAAAACAGGCTTGGGGGCTTTCTTT
-,TRBJ2-7,TRBV4-3,-,CASSQEGYRVYEQYF,TGCGCCAGCAGCCAAGAAGGGTACAGGGTCTACGAGCAGTACTTC
-,TRBJ2-1,TRBV9,TRBD2,CASSVGPGGYNEQFF,TGTGCCAGCAGCGTAGGTCCGGGGGGATACAATGAGCAGTTCTTC
-,TRBJ1-3,TRBV7-9,-,CASSFQGSGNTIYF,TGTGCCAGCAGCTTCCAGGGGTCGGGAAACACCATATATTTT